This T cell receptor (beta chain) was sequenced during a study of T-cell reconstitution after alpha-beta-depleted transplantation in children (dated by TCRdb to the mid-2010s). A note on the overall study: Using TCR repertoire profiling, the study followed T-cell immune reconstitution in a quantitative way in children after TCRalphabeta/CD19-depleted allogeneic hematopoietic cell transplantation.

The protocol used for the library was PCR. For sequencing, an Illumina HiSeq 2500 was employed. To normalize quantification of the TCRbeta repertoire, the TCR libraries were built with molecular barcoding that relied on unique molecular identifiers. Starting from the raw public reads, TCRdb applied fastp trimming at Q25, assembled clones with MiXCR and retained in-frame beta chains. All rows with the same CDR3 protein become a single entry with the most common DNA and genes. The sample table shows 670,000 or so distinct CDR3 sequences, and about 12% are seen once. The top ten hold about 0.79% of the sample. Study-wide findings and limitations: In some patients, high TCRbeta diversity at day 60 was attributed to recipient T cells and intrathymic progenitors that had survived conditioning. Apparently early alphabetaT-cell count recovery about two months after transplant reportedly relied on only several hundred rapidly expanded clones derived from non-depleted graft cells. The frequencies of hyperexpanded clones fell over the following months, and after one year, T-cell counts and TCRbeta diversity were mostly attributed to newly produced T cells.

Read against the paper, the sample's treatment or condition label means: allogeneic hematopoietic cell transplantation with graft depleted of TCRalphabeta T cells and CD19 B cells. The transplant recipients were children given TCRalphabeta/CD19-depleted allogeneic hematopoietic cell grafts. About this clonotype itself: Its antigen remains undetermined. No base quality values were provided; no much bigger clone lies one nucleotide off.

The sequencing here drew on PBMCs, taken before TCRalphabeta/CD19-depleted stem cell transplant. The sequence was collected from a girl aged 2-15 years with congenital amegakaryocytic thrombocytopenia, due to receive a stem cell transplant.

The CDR3 amino acid sequence is: CASSLRGGHGELFF. The DNA sequence reads TGTGCCAGCAGTTTGAGAGGGGGCCACGGGGAGCTGTTTTTT. The sequence joins TRBV12-3 or TRBV12-4 to TRBJ2-2; 7 bases in the middle match TRBD1. The cysteine opens and the phenylalanine closes a CDR3 of 14 amino acids. Left in the record is the CDR3 DNA by itself, 42 bases read in frame from the first base. The germline V end is reduced by 3 bases and the J end by 7 bases; junction bases left unmatched: 5.